Listed here is a single T cell receptor beta chain. Original methodology: Nucleated cell counts were estimated from reference gene primer amplification. The repertoire was sequenced with immunoSEQ multiplex PCR; TCRdb's copy has only in-frame clones and lacks some. D and trimming come from the DNA, and the V and J calls and clone size come from that table. Among about 210,000 clones listed, around 85% were seen once. This entry belongs to a study of blood T cell repertoires in COVID-19. About the research overall: The United States, Italy and Spain were the sources of the acute and convalescent COVID-19 samples.

V lost 9 bases to trimming and J lost 1 base, with 12 bases between them. The CDR3 contains 13 residues. Per germline, CDR1 SNHLY and CDR2 FYNNEI. The sample was peripheral blood. The V gene is TRBV2, the J gene TRBJ1-1; D might be TRBD1 (5 bases). The TCR sequence derives from a man aged 40-49 years with acute or convalescent COVID-19. The CDR3: CARSKQENTEAFF. Here the CDR3 DNA reads TGTGCCAGGTCGAAACAGGAGAACACTGAAGCTTTCTTT.